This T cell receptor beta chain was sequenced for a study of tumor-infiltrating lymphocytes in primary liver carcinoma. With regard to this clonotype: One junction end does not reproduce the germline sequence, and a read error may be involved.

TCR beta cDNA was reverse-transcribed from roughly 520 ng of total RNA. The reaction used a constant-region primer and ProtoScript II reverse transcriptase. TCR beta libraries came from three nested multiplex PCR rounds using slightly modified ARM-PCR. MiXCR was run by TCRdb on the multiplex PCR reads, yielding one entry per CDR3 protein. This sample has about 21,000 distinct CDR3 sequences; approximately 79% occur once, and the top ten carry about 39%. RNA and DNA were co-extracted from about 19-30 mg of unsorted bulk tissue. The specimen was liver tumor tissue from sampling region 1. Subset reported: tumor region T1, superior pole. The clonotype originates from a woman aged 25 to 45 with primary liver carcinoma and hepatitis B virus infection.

This CDR3 reads CTISLSGSGEPFF. In DNA form, the CDR3 reads TGTACCATCAGTTTGAGCGGGAGCGGGGAGCCGTTTTTT. The chain couples TRBV28 to TRBJ2-2, with 8 bases lining up with TRBD2. The V gene's germline CDR1 is MDHEN and CDR2 SYDVKM. The CDR3 runs to 13 residues.